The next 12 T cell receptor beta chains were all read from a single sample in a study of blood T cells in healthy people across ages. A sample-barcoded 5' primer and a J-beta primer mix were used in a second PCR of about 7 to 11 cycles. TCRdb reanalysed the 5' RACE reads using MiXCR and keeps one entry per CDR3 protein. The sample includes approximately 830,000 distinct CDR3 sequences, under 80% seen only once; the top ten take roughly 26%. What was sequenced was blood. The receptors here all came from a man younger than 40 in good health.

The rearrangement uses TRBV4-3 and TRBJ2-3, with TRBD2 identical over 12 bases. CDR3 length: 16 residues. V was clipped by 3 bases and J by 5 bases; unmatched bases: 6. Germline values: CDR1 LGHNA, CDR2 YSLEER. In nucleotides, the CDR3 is TGCGCCAGCAGCCACGGGACTAGCGGGTGGGGAGATACGCAGTATTTT. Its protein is CASSHGTSGWGDTQYF.

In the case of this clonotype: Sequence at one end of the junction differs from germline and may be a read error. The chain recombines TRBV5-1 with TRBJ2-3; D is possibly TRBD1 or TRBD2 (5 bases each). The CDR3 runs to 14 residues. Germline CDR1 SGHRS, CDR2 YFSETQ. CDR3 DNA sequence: TGCACCAGCAGCTTGGAGAGGGACGAAGATACGCAGTATTTT. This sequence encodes CTSSLERDEDTQYF.

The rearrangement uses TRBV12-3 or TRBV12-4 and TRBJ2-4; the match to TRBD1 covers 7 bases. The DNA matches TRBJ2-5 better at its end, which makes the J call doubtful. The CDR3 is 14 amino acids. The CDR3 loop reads CASSLGQTQETQYF. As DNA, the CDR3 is TGTGCCAGCAGTTTGGGACAGACCCAAGAGACCCAGTACTTC.

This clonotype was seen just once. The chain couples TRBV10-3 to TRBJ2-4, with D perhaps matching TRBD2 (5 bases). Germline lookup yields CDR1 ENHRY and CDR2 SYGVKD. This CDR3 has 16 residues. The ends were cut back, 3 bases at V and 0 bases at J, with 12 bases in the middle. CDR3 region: CAISEGGAVAKNIQYF. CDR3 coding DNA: TGTGCCATCAGTGAAGGAGGAGCGGTAGCCAAAAACATTCAGTACTTC.

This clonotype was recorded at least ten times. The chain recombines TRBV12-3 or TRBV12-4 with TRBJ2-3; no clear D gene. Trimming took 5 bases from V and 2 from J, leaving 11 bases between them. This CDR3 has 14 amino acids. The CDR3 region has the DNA TGTGCCAGCAGTCTCACCTCGTCCACAGATACGCAGTATTTT. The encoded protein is CASSLTSSTDTQYF.

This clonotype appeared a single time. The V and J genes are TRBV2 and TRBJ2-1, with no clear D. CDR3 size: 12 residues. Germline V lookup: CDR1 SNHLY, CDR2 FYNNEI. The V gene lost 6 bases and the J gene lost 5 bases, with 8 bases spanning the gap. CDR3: CASRELDNEQFF. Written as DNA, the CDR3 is TGTGCCAGCAGGGAATTAGACAATGAGCAGTTCTTC.

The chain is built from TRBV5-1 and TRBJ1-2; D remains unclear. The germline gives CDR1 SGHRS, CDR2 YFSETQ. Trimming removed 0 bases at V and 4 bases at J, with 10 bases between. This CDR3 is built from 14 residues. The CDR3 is CASSLGDLGYGYTF. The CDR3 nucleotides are TGCGCCAGCAGCTTGGGGGATTTGGGCTATGGCTACACCTTC.

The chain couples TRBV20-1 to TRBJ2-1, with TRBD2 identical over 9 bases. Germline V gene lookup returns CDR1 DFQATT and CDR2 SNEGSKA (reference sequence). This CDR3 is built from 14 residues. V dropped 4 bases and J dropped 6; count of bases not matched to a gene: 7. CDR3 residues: CSATRGGVSNEQFF. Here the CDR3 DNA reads TGCAGTGCTACCCGCGGGGGGGTTTCCAATGAGCAGTTCTTC.

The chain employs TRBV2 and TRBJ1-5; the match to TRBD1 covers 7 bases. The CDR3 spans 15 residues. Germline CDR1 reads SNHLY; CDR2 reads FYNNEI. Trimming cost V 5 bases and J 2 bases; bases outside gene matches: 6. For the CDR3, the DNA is TGTGCCAGCAGTCAACAGGGGATTCGCAATCAGCCCCAGCATTTT. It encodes CASSQQGIRNQPQHF.

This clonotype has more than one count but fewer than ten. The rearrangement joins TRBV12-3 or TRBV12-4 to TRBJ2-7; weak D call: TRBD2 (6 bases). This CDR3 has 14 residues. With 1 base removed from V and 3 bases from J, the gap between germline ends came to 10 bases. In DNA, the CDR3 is TGTGCCAGCAGTTTAGGGGGGGTTCGCTACGAGCAGTACTTC. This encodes CASSLGGVRYEQYF.

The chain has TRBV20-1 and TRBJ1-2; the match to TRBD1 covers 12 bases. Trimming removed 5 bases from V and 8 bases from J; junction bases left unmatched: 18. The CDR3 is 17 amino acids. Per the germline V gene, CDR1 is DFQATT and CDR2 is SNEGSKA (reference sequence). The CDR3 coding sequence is TGCAGTGCTGTCCCCGGGACAGGGGGCGTTAAGGTGTACGGCTACACCTTC. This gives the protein CSAVPGTGGVKVYGYTF.

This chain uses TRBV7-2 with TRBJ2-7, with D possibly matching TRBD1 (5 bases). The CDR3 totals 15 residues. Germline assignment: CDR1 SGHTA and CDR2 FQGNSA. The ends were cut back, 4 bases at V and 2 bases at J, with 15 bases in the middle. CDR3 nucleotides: TGTGCCAGCAGCTCCATTCAGGACAACACCTACGAGCAGTACTTC. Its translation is CASSSIQDNTYEQYF.